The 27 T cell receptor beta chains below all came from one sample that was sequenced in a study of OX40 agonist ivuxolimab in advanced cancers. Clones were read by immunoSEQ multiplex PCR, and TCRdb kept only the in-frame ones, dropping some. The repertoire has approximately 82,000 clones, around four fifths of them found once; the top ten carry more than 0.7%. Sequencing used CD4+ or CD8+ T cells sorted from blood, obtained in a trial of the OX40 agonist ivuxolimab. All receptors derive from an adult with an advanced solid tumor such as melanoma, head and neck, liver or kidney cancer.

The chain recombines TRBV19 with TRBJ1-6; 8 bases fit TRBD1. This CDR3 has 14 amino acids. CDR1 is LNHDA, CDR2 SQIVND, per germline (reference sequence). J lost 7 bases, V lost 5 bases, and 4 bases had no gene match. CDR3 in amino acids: CASSDRGLNSPLHF. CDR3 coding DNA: TGTGCCAGTAGTGACAGGGGATTGAATTCACCCCTCCACTTT.

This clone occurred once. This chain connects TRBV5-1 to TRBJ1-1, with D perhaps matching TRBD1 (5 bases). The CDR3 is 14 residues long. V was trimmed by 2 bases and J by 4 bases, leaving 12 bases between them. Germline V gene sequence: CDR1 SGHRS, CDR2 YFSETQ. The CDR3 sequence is CASSFRAAVTEAFF. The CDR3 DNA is TGCGCCAGCAGCTTCAGGGCGGCTGTCACTGAAGCTTTCTTT. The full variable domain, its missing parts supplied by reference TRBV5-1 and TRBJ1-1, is KAGVTQTPRYLIKTRGQQVTLSCSPISGHRSVSWYQQTPGQGLQFLFEYFSETQRNKGNFPGRFSGRQFSNSRSEMNVSTLELGDSALYLCASSFRAAVTEAFFGQGTRLTVV.

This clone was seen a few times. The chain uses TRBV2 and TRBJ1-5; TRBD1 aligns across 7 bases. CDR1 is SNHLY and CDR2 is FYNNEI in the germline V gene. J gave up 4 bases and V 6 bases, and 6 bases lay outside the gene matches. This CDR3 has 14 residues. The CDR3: CASSLGTANQPQHF. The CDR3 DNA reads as TGTGCCAGCAGCCTTGGGACAGCAAATCAGCCCCAGCATTTT. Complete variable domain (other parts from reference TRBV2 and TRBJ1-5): EPEVTQTPSHQVTQMGQEVILRCVPISNHLYFYWYRQILGQKVEFLVSFYNNEISEKSEIFDDQFSVERPDGSNFTLKIRSTKLEDSAMYFCASSLGTANQPQHFGDGTRLSIL.

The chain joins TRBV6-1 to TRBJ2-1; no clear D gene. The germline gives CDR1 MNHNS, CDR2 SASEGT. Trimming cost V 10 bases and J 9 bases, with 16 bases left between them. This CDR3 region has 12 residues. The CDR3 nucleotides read TGTGCCACCACCCTTGGTTTCGGTGAGCAGTTCTTC. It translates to CATTLGFGEQFF.

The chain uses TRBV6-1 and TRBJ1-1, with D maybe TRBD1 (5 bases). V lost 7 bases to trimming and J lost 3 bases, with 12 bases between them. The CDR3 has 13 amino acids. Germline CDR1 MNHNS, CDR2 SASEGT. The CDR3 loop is CASMARVDTEAFF. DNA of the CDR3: TGTGCCAGCATGGCCAGGGTGGACACTGAAGCTTTCTTT.

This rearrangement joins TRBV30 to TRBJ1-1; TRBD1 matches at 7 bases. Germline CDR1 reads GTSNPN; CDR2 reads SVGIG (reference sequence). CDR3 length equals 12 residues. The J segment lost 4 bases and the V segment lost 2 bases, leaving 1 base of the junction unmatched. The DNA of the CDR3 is TGTGCCTGGAGTCCAGGGGGCACTGAAGCTTTCTTT. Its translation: CAWSPGGTEAFF.

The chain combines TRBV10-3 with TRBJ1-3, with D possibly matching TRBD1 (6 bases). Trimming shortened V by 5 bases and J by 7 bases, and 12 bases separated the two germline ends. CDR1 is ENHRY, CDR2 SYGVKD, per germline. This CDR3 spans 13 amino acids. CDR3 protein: CAISNAGGNTIYF. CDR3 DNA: TGTGCCATCAGTAACGCGGGGGGCAACACCATATATTTT.

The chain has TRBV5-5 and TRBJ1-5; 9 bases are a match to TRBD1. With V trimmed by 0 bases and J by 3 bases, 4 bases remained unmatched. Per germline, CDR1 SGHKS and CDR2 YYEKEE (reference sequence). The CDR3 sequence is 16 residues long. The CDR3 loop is CASSLGTGAANQPQHF. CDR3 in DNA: TGTGCCAGCAGCTTGGGGACAGGGGCTGCCAATCAGCCCCAGCATTTT.

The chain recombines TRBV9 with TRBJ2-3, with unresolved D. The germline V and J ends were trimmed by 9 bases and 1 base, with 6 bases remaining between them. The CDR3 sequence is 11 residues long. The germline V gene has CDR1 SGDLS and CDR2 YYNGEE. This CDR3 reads CATPGTDTQYF. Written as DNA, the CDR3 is TGTGCCACCCCAGGCACAGATACGCAGTATTTT.

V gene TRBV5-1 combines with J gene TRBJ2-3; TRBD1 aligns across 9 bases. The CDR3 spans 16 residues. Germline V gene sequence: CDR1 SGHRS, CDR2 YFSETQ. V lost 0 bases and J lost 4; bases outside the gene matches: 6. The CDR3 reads CASSLAGQGLADTQYF. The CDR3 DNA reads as TGCGCCAGCAGCTTGGCCGGACAGGGGTTGGCAGATACGCAGTATTTT.

CDR3 sequence: CASSLTGGGDEQYF. The CDR3 DNA is TGCGCCAGCAGCCTCACCGGGGGAGGGGACGAGCAGTACTTC. The gene calls are TRBV5-1 and TRBJ2-7; 7 bases are shared with TRBD2. There are 14 residues in the CDR3. The V segment lost 4 bases and the J segment 5 bases; nucleotides outside the gene matches: 9. CDR1 and CDR2 from the germline V gene are SGHRS and YFSETQ.

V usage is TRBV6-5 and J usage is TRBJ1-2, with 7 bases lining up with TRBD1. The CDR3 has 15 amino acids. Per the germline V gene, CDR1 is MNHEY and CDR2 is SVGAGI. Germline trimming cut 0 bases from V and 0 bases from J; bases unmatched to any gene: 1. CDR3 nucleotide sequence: TGTGCCAGCAGTTACTCCGGACAGGCTAACTATGGCTACACCTTC. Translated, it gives CASSYSGQANYGYTF.

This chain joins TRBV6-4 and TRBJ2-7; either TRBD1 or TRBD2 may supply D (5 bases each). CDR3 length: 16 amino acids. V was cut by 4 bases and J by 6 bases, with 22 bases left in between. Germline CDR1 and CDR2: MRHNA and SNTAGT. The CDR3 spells CASSGRSGGSSVEQYF. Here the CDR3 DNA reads TGTGCCAGCAGTGGACGAAGTGGGGGAAGTTCTGTCGAGCAGTACTTC.

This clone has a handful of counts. CDR3 sequence reads: CASSLALSGGAGETQYF. In DNA form, the CDR3 reads TGTGCCAGCAGCTTAGCTCTTAGCGGGGGGGCCGGGGAGACCCAGTACTTC. This chain joins TRBV7-7 and TRBJ2-5, with TRBD2 identical over 11 bases. The CDR3 has 17 residues. With 0 bases clipped from V and 5 bases from J, the junction kept 8 bases outside the gene matches. Germline V gives CDR1 SSHAT, CDR2 FNYEAQ (reference sequence).

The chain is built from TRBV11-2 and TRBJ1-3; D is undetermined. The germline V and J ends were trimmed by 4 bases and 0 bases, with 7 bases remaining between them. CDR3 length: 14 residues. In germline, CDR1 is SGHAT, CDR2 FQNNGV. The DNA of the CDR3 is TGTGCCAGCAGCTCCGGACTCTCTGGAAACACCATATATTTT. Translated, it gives CASSSGLSGNTIYF. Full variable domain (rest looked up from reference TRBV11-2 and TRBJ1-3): EAGVAQSPRYKIIEKRQSVAFWCNPISGHATLYWYQQILGQGPKLLIQFQNNGVVDDSQLPKDRFSAERLKGVDSTLKIQPAKLEDSAVYLCASSSGLSGNTIYFGEGSWLTVV.

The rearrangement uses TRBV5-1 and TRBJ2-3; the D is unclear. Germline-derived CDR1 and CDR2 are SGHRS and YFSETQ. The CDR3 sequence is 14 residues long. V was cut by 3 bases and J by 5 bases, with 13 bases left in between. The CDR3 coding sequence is TGCGCCAGCAGCTCCGCCGACCCGGGAGATACGCAGTATTTT. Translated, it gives CASSSADPGDTQYF.

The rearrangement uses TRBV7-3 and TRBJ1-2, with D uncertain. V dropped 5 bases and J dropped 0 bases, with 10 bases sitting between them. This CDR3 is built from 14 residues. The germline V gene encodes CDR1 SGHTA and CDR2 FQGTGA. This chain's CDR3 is CASSPHSSNYGYTF. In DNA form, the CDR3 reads TGTGCCAGCAGCCCCCACAGTTCTAACTATGGCTACACCTTC.

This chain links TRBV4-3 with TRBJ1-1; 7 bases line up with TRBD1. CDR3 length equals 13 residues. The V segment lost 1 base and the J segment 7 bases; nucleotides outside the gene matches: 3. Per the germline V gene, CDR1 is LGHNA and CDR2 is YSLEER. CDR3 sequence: CASSQVGTDEAFF. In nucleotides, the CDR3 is TGCGCCAGCAGCCAAGTCGGGACAGATGAAGCTTTCTTT.

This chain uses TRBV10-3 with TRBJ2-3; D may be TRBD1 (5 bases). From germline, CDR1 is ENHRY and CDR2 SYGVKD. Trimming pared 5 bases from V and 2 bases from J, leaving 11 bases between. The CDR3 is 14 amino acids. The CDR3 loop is CAISIRGPTDTQYF. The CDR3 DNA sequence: TGTGCCATCAGTATAAGGGGCCCCACAGATACGCAGTATTTT.

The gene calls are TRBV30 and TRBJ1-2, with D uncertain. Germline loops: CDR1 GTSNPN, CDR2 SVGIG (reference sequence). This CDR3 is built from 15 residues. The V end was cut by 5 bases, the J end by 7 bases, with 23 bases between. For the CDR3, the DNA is TGTGCCTGGTGGACCTCCGGACGGTCCCGGAGTGGCTACACCTTC. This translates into CAWWTSGRSRSGYTF. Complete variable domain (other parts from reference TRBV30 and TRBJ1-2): SQTIHQWPATLVQPVGSPLSLECTVEGTSNPNLYWYRQAAGRGLQLLFYSVGIGQISSEVPQNLSASRPQDRQFILSSKKLLLSDSGFYLCAWWTSGRSRSGYTFGSGTRLTVV.

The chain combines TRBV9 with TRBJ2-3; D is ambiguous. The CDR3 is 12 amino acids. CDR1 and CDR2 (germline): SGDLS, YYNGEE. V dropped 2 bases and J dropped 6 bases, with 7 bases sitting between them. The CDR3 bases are TGTGCCAGCAGCGTTCGTATGGATACGCAGTATTTT. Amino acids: CASSVRMDTQYF.

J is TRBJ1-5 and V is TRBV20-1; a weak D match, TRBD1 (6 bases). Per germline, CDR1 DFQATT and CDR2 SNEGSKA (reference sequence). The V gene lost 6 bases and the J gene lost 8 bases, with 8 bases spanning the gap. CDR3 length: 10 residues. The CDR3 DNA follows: TGCAGTGCAGGGGGGGAGCCCCAGCATTTT. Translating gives CSAGGEPQHF.

The CDR3 is CASSPRTGIYEQYF. In nucleotides, the CDR3 is TGTGCCAGCAGCCCACGGACAGGGATCTACGAGCAGTACTTC. This chain links TRBV7-9 with TRBJ2-7; TRBD1 matches at 8 bases. This CDR3 region has 14 residues. Germline lookup yields CDR1 SEHNR and CDR2 FQNEAQ (reference sequence). J gave up 3 bases and V 5 bases, and 6 bases lay outside the gene matches.

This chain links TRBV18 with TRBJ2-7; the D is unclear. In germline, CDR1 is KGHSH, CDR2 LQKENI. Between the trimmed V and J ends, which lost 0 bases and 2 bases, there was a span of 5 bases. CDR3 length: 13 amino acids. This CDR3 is CASSPPTTYEQYF. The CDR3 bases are TGTGCCAGCTCACCACCGACCACCTACGAGCAGTACTTC.

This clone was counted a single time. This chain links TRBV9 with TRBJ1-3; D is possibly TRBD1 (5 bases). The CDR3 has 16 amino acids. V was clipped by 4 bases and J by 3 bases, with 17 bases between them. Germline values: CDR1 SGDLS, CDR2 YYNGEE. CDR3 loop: CASSSTGNPYGNTIYF. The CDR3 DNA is TGTGCCAGCAGCTCCACAGGTAACCCTTATGGAAACACCATATATTTT. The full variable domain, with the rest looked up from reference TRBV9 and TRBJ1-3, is DSGVTQTPKHLITATGQRVTLRCSPRSGDLSVYWYQQSLDQGLQFLIQYYNGEERAKGNILERFSAQQFPDLHSELNLSSLELGDSALYFCASSSTGNPYGNTIYFGEGSWLTVV.

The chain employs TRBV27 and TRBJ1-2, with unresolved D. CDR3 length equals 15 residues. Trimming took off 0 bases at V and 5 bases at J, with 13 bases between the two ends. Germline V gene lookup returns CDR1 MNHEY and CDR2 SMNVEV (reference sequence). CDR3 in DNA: TGTGCCAGCAGTTTATCCCCGACCCGAGGGTATGGCTACACCTTC. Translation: CASSLSPTRGYGYTF.

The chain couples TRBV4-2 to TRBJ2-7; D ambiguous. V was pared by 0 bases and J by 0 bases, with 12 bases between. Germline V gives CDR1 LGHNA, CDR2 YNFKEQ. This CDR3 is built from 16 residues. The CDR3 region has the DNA TGTGCCAGCAGCCAAGATTTAATAGGATACTCCTACGAGCAGTACTTC. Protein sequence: CASSQDLIGYSYEQYF.